Listed here are 2 T cell receptor beta chains from one sample, sequenced in a study of T cell repertoires in cytomegalovirus infection. TCRdb independently ran MiXCR on the reads; one entry per CDR3 protein. The sample has some 350,000 distinct CDR3 sequences, about 35% seen once; the top ten hold roughly 13%. These TCRs' antigens remain unknown. Sample: cultured PBMCs, taken from culture after CMV antigen stimulation. The receptors were sampled from a human donor in good health (CMV status not recorded). Some clones in this sample may be carry-over from other donors' samples.

The rearrangement links TRBV24-1 to TRBJ1-4; possibly TRBD1 for D (5 bases). This CDR3 spans 15 amino acids. Germline CDR1 is KGHDR and CDR2 is SFDVKD. The germline V and J ends were trimmed by 5 bases and 7 bases, with 16 bases remaining between them. In nucleotides, the CDR3 is TGTGCCACCAGTGCCCGGGGATCGGGGACTGAAAAACTGTTTTTT. Residues: CATSARGSGTEKLFF.

This clonotype showed up just a few times. This rearrangement joins TRBV11-3 to TRBJ2-5; 9 bases map to TRBD1. Germline CDR1 reads SGHNT; CDR2 reads YENEEA. V trimming: 6 bases; J trimming: 2 bases; junction bases outside the gene matches: 13. This CDR3 has 17 residues. The CDR3 is CASSPGGGQGSQETQYF. Written as DNA, the CDR3 is TGTGCCAGCAGTCCCGGGGGCGGACAGGGGTCACAAGAGACCCAGTACTTC.